Here is one T cell receptor (beta chain) with its context. Its antigen is as yet unknown. The CDR3 covers 14 residues. Germline CDR1 reads MDHEN; CDR2 reads SYDVKM. The study sampled nominally healthy donors, though unrecorded immune exposures were likely. The data were obtained in a study of cytomegalovirus exposure and HLA in healthy donors. Study information: An analysis done earlier identified fewer than 140 million unique TCR beta sequences from around 180 million T cells. Overall study results and limits: Presence/absence analyses took donor sequencing depth as roughly uniform.

It was with 60 Vbeta and 13 Jbeta primers that the PCR ran. Assay used: immunoSEQ multiplex PCR; TCRdb lists only in-frame clones, some missing. The sample has approximately 190,000 clones; approximately 88% are singletons. The chain joins TRBV28 to TRBJ2-5; 9 positions agree with TRBD1. With the DNA end fitting TRBJ2-7 better, the J assignment may be wrong. The sequence derives from a woman between 45 and 65 years old in good health and CMV-seropositive. The material sequenced was PBMCs. CDR3 coding DNA: TGTGCCAGCAGTTCCGGGACAGGGTCCTACGAGCAGTACTTC. This sequence encodes CASSSGTGSYEQYF.